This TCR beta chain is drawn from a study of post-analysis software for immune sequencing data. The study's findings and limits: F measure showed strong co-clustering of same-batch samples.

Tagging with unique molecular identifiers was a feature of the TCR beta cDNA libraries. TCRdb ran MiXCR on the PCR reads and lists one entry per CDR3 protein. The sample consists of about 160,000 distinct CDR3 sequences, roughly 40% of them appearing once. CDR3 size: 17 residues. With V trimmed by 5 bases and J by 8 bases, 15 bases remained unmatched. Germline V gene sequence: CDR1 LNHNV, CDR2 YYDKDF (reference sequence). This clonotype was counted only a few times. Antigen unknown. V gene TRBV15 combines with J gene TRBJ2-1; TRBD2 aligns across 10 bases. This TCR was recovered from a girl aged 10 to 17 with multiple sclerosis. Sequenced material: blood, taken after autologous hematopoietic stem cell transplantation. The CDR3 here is CATSRPGLAGVFDEQFF. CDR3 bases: TGTGCCACCAGCCGACCGGGGCTAGCGGGAGTTTTCGATGAGCAGTTCTTC.